This T cell receptor (beta chain) is from a study of CXCR3-negative and CXCR3-positive naive CD8 T cells (dated by TCRdb to between 2018 and 2021). Study-wide context: In total, 130 million to 150 million TRB reads were obtained, or roughly 1.5 +/- 0.3 million reads per library. Diversity and physicochemical repertoire analyses covered about a dozen donors pooled from two independent experiments. Naive subsets from 5 or 6 donors and memory cells from 3 donors were included in the TRBV-TRBJ cluster analysis.

Each CD8+ T cell subset was flow-sorted in triplicate, and some 300,000 cells per subset were placed directly into RLT lysis buffer. Peripheral blood mononuclear cells were isolated from buffy coats using standard density gradient centrifugation. Total RNA was extracted from sorted cells using an RNeasy Mini Kit. Beyond this particular receptor, the publication reports: Surface CD5, linked to self-reactivity in mice, was comparable between naive subsets; TCR interaction strength was therefore also inferred from TRB CDR3 physicochemical properties. Both naive subsets had comparably high repertoire diversity, while memory CD8+ T cells had much lower repertoire diversity. CXCR3 expression partially decreased after cryopreservation, so most assays used freshly isolated PBMCs. Naive CXCR3-negative and CXCR3-positive cells from the same donor showed similar TRBV-TRBJ usage, whereas memory cells showed distinct patterns.

Reading the germline V gene gives CDR1 MDHEN and CDR2 SYDVKM. The CDR3 contains 14 residues, cysteine and phenylalanine counted. The coding DNA is unavailable. The instrument given in TCRdb is NextSeq 550. The Human TCR Profiling Kit (MiLaboratory) was used to prepare UMI-labeled 5' RACE TRB cDNA libraries. The full amount of extracted RNA was used for cDNA synthesis, and the full amount of resulting cDNA was used for PCR amplification. Libraries were prepared in parallel with an identical number of PCR cycles. The published analysis was carried out like this. MIGEC and MiXCR extracted about 53,000 +/- 10,000 unique UMI-labeled TRB cDNA molecules per library, requiring at least two reads per UMI. An average of around 40,000 +/- 10,000 functional in-frame TRB CDR3 nucleotide clonotypes without stop codons was found per library. After each sample was downsampled to 5000 UMI-labeled TRB molecules, VDJtools was used to calculate diversity metrics such as normalized Shannon-Wiener and Chao1. For the central five CDR3 residues, VDJtools calculated physicochemical properties weighted by clonotype size, namely interaction energy, strength, volume and Kidera factor 4. TCRdb reprocessed the reads and assigns one entry to each CDR3 protein sequence, leaving out DNA. TCRdb, rather than the study authors, made the V and J calls. The table held for this sample gives 48,000 or so distinct CDR3 sequences. The top ten hold about 15% of the sample.

Worth noting for this clonotype: Its recognized antigen is unknown.

The chain is encoded by TRBV28 joined to TRBJ2-7; TCRdb picks TRBD1, but there is no DNA to check that call. This receptor was taken from a human donor in good health. Some clones in this sample may be carry-over from other donors' samples. The specimen sequenced was memory CD8+ T cells from blood. The meaning of the sample's cell subset or site label: conventional CD8+ memory T cells (TMEM), sorted as controls. The CDR3 region: CASTRGQSSYEQYF. Here the CDR3 is joined to the reference TRBV28 and TRBJ2-7 genes, and the full variable domain is: DVKVTQSSRYLVKRTGEKVFLECVQDMDHENMFWYRQDPGLGLRLIYFSYDVKMKEKGDIPEGYSVSREKKERFSLILESASTNQTSMYLCASTRGQSSYEQYFGPGTRLTVT.